The 5 T cell receptor beta chains presented below share a single source sample, sequenced in a study of glioma-infiltrating T cells. TCR alpha and beta CDR3 regions were amplified from RNA using iRepertoire nested multiplex PCR. MiXCR, run by TCRdb on the multiplex PCR reads, gives a single entry per CDR3 protein. The profile shows 150,000 to 200,000 distinct CDR3 sequences, roughly 45% of them singletons. Source material: glioma tissue, nonneoplastic brain tissue, or PBMCs (not recorded which). These receptors were collected from a human donor with low-grade glioma or glioblastoma, undergoing nonglioma brain surgery, or in good health (not recorded which).

Many counts were recorded for this clonotype. The V and J genes are TRBV27 and TRBJ2-7, with 8 nucleotides matching TRBD1. The length of the CDR3 is 13 residues. Unmatched junction bases numbered 5, after V lost 5 bases and J lost 5 bases. Germline CDR1 reads MNHEY; CDR2 reads SMNVEV (reference sequence). The DNA of the CDR3 is TGTGCCAGCAGTCTTACGGACAGGGACGAGCAGTACTTC. This encodes CASSLTDRDEQYF.

The chain combines TRBV9 with TRBJ2-1; 11 bases line up with TRBD2. CDR3 length equals 15 residues. Germline CDR1 reads SGDLS; CDR2 reads YYNGEE. V gave up 3 bases and J gave up 9 bases; unmatched junction bases: 8. The DNA for the CDR3 is TGTGCCAGCAGCGCGGCTAGCGGGAGGCAGGCTGAGCAGTTCTTC. This encodes CASSAASGRQAEQFF.

This clonotype was recorded a few times. This chain joins TRBV7-2 and TRBJ2-7; the D gene is possibly TRBD2 (6 bases). The germline V and J ends were trimmed by 0 bases and 1 base, with 10 bases remaining between them. Germline V lookup: CDR1 SGHTA, CDR2 FQGNSA. There are 15 residues in the CDR3. CDR3 sequence (DNA): TGTGCCAGCAGCTTAGCGGGAGGCCGATCCTACGAGCAGTACTTC. This encodes CASSLAGGRSYEQYF.

Only a few counts were recorded for this clonotype. The chain combines TRBV5-6 with TRBJ2-5; 13 nucleotides align to TRBD2. V lost 2 bases and J lost 5; bases outside the gene matches: 6. The CDR3 is 16 residues long. Germline V gives CDR1 SGHDT, CDR2 YYEEEE. CDR3 nucleotide sequence: TGTGCCAGCAGCTTAACCGGACTAGCGGGAGTGGAGACCCAGTACTTC. Amino acid sequence: CASSLTGLAGVETQYF.

This clonotype has ten or more counts. The V call is TRBV12-3 or TRBV12-4, the J call TRBJ2-7, with D hard to call. V was cut by 5 bases and J by 7 bases, with 12 bases left in between. There are 12 residues in the CDR3. The CDR3 here is CASSIRLGEQYF. The DNA for the CDR3 is TGTGCCAGCAGTATCCGACTCGGGGAGCAGTACTTC.